These 27 T cell receptor beta chains share one sample of origin, sequenced in a study of CXCR3-negative and CXCR3-positive naive CD8 T cells. TRB cDNA was prepared as libraries by UMI-labeled 5' RACE. For each CDR3 protein, TCRdb gives one entry from its re-call of the 5' RACE reads, without DNA. The sample has over 20,000 distinct CDR3 sequences; the top ten hold about 4%. The sequencing input was naive CXCR3- CD8+ T cells from blood. Subset: CD45RO-CCR7+CD27+CD95- naive CD8+ T cells lacking CXCR3 (TNR3-). All receptors derive from a human donor in good health. Some clones in this sample may be carry-over from other donors' samples.

The rearrangement links TRBV20-1 to TRBJ1-3; TCRdb's assignment of TRBD1 cannot be checked, as there is no DNA. There are 15 residues in the CDR3. CDR1 and CDR2 (germline): DFQATT, SNEGSKA (reference sequence). The chain's CDR3 is CSARDRDRDGNTIYF.

The chain carries TRBV12-3 or TRBV12-4 and TRBJ1-4; lacking DNA, the TRBD1 call made by TCRdb goes unchecked. This CDR3 has 14 residues. The CDR3 sequence is CASTRQGANEKLFF.

J is TRBJ2-7 and V is TRBV20-1; there is no DNA to check the TCRdb D call of TRBD2. There are 16 residues in the CDR3. Germline-derived CDR1 and CDR2 are DFQATT and SNEGSKA (reference sequence). CDR3 sequence reads: CSAGPKTSEPSYEQYF.

The chain links TRBV29-1 to TRBJ1-2; lacking DNA, the TRBD1 call made by TCRdb goes unchecked. The CDR3 runs 18 residues. Germline CDR1 and CDR2: SQVTM and ANQGSEA. CDR3 region: CSVERSDGTAIPTEGYTF.

The V call is TRBV6-4, the J call TRBJ2-2; as DNA is missing, the TRBD2 call by TCRdb cannot be tested. Germline V gene sequence: CDR1 MRHNA, CDR2 SNTAGT. CDR3 length equals 17 residues. This CDR3 is CASSDPIAGGNTGELFF.

The chain carries TRBV3-1 and TRBJ2-7; the D call of TRBD1 rests on TCRdb alone, since no DNA is present to check it. This CDR3 region has 17 residues. Germline lookup yields CDR1 LGHDT and CDR2 YNNKEL (reference sequence). The CDR3 spells CASSSSGWGQGRLEQYF.

This chain joins TRBV9 and TRBJ2-1. CDR1 and CDR2 from the germline V gene are SGDLS and YYNGEE. This CDR3 has 15 amino acids. The CDR3 is CASSQTPSSYNEQFF.

The CDR3 region is CASSQAGLAGGTYEQYF. J is TRBJ2-7 and V is TRBV28; TCRdb selects TRBD2, and the lack of DNA leaves this call unchecked. The germline V gene encodes CDR1 MDHEN and CDR2 SYDVKM. This CDR3 region has 17 residues.

This chain links TRBV9 with TRBJ2-7; TCRdb gives TRBD1 as the D gene, but with no DNA this cannot be confirmed. The germline V gene has CDR1 SGDLS and CDR2 YYNGEE. The CDR3 sequence is 15 residues long. The CDR3 spells CASSPTGRGGFEQYF.

The genes are TRBV6-6 and TRBJ2-1; the D call of TRBD2 rests on TCRdb alone, since no DNA is present to check it. Germline CDR1 reads MNHNY; CDR2 reads SVGAGI (reference sequence). CDR3 size: 14 residues. CDR3: CASSLLAAYNEQFF.

The chain uses TRBV7-9 and TRBJ2-3; checking the TCRdb D call of TRBD2 is not possible without DNA. The germline CDR1 and CDR2 sequences are SEHNR and FQNEAQ (reference sequence). The CDR3 covers 16 residues. CDR3 amino acids: CASSLAASGIHDTQYF.

The chain links TRBV5-6 to TRBJ2-7; the D gene TCRdb calls, TRBD1, cannot be checked with no DNA. The CDR3 contains 15 residues. Germline loops: CDR1 SGHDT, CDR2 YYEEEE. This CDR3 reads CASSSMTGNYYEQYF.

The V and J genes are TRBV9 and TRBJ2-5; as DNA is missing, the TRBD2 call by TCRdb cannot be tested. The length of the CDR3 is 20 residues. Germline V CDR1 and CDR2: SGDLS, YYNGEE. The CDR3 here is CASSVEMGLGSGRAYETQYF.

The chain recombines TRBV28 with TRBJ2-7; TCRdb returns TRBD1, unconfirmable since there is no DNA. This CDR3 is 14 amino acids long. The germline gives CDR1 MDHEN, CDR2 SYDVKM. CDR3 in amino acids: CASSLGTSPYEQYF.

The rearrangement joins TRBV7-8 to TRBJ1-5. CDR1 is SGHVS and CDR2 is FQNEAQ in the germline V gene. This CDR3 spans 15 amino acids. This chain's CDR3 is CASSLASGYNQPQHF.

This clonotype shows up as medium-sized (0.01 to 0.1%) by frequency. The rearrangement joins TRBV7-8 to TRBJ2-4. Germline values: CDR1 SGHVS, CDR2 FQNEAQ. CDR3 length: 15 residues. CDR3 amino acids: CASSLGHRAKNIQYF. The full variable domain, completed using reference TRBV7-8 and TRBJ2-4, is GAGVSQSPRYKVAKRGQDVALRCDPISGHVSLFWYQQALGQGPEFLTYFQNEAQLDKSGLPSDRFFAERPEGSVSTLKIQRTQQEDSAVYLCASSLGHRAKNIQYFGAGTRLSVL.

The V call is TRBV2, the J call TRBJ2-5; TCRdb lists TRBD2, though no DNA is available to test this call. The CDR3 has 17 residues. Germline loops: CDR1 SNHLY, CDR2 FYNNEI. CDR3 region: CASSEASSGGTQETQYF.

The J gene is TRBJ2-7, the V gene TRBV5-5. The CDR3 length is 15 residues. In germline, CDR1 is SGHKS, CDR2 YYEKEE (reference sequence). This CDR3 reads CASSLAHGGPYEQYF.

The V call is TRBV30, the J call TRBJ2-7; with no DNA, the TCRdb D assignment of TRBD1 cannot be verified. This CDR3 is built from 12 residues. Per the germline V gene, CDR1 is GTSNPN and CDR2 is SVGIG (reference sequence). CDR3: CAWDDRLSEQYF.

This chain uses TRBV14 with TRBJ2-1; TCRdb gives TRBD2 as the D gene, but with no DNA this cannot be confirmed. CDR1 SGHDN and CDR2 FVKESK come from the germline V gene. This CDR3 is built from 17 residues. The CDR3 protein is CASSRERTSGVYNEQFF.

The CDR3 protein is CSVGPGTISTDTQYF. The V call is TRBV29-1, the J call TRBJ2-3; TCRdb lists TRBD1, though no DNA is available to test this call. Germline V CDR1 and CDR2: SQVTM, ANQGSEA. This CDR3 region has 15 residues.

The chain uses TRBV6-2 or TRBV6-3 and TRBJ2-3; TCRdb designates TRBD2, a call that cannot be tested without DNA. This CDR3 has 17 residues. The germline V gene has CDR1 MNHEY and CDR2 SVGEGT. The chain's CDR3 is CASSYIRAGPWPDTQYF.

CDR3: CASSEASGANVLTF. The rearrangement joins TRBV6-4 to TRBJ2-6. Germline CDR1 MRHNA, CDR2 SNTAGT. CDR3 size: 14 residues.

The chain couples TRBV6-4 to TRBJ2-6. The CDR3 totals 13 residues. CDR1 is MRHNA, CDR2 SNTAGT, per germline. The CDR3 sequence is CASSDSGANVLTF.

The chain couples TRBV6-5 to TRBJ1-1; as DNA is missing, the TRBD1 call by TCRdb cannot be tested. The CDR3 is 14 amino acids. The germline V gene has CDR1 MNHEY and CDR2 SVGAGI. This CDR3 is CASSPGHTNTEAFF.

This sequence joins TRBV29-1 and TRBJ1-1. Germline-derived CDR1 and CDR2 are SQVTM and ANQGSEA. The CDR3 has 14 residues. CDR3 loop: CSVATRDGNTEAFF. The whole variable domain, filled in from reference TRBV29-1 and TRBJ1-1, reads SAVISQKPSRDICQRGTSLTIQCQVDSQVTMMFWYRQQPGQSLTLIATANQGSEATYESGFVIDKFPISRPNLTFSTLTVSNMSPEDSSIYLCSVATRDGNTEAFFGQGTRLTVV.

The chain uses TRBV28 and TRBJ2-5; TCRdb selects TRBD1, and the lack of DNA leaves this call unchecked. There are 13 residues in the CDR3. Germline values: CDR1 MDHEN, CDR2 SYDVKM. The CDR3 loop is CASCPGQQETQYF.